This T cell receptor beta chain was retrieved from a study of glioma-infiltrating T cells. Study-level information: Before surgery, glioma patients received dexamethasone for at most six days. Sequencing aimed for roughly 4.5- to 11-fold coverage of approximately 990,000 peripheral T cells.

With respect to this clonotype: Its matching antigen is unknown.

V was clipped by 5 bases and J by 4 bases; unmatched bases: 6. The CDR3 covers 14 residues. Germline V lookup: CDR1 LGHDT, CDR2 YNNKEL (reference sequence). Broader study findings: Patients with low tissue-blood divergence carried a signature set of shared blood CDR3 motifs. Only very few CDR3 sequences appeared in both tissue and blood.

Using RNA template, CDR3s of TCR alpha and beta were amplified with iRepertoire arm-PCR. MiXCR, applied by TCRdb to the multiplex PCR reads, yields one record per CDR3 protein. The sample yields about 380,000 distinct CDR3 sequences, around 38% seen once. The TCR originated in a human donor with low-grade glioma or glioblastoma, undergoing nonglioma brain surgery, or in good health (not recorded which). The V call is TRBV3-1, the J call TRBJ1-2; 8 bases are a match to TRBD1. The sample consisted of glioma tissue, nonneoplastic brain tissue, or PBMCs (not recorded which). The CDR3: CASSDRGLGYGYTF. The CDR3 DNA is TGTGCCAGCAGCGACAGGGGATTAGGCTATGGCTACACCTTC.